This T cell receptor (beta chain) emerged from a study of blood T cell repertoires in COVID-19. Background on the study: PBMCs, B-cell-depleted T cells, or T cells provided the cDNA or gDNA that made up the material.

Patients at the Seattle site were enrolled during active infection and followed longitudinally. The data were produced by immunoSEQ multiplex PCR, yet TCRdb's version contains in-frame clones alone and is incomplete. The sample contains 250,000 to 300,000 clones, around 90% of which appear only once. This TCR was sampled from a woman aged 70 to 79 with COVID-19, enrolled during active disease. The material sequenced was peripheral blood.

The CDR3, as DNA: TGTGCCAGCAGCCGAGCCGCGGGAACTGGAAACACCATATATTTT. It codes for CASSRAAGTGNTIYF. The chain is built from TRBV3-1 (or the pseudogene TRBV3-2) and TRBJ1-3; D gene ambiguous. Trimming cost V 4 bases and J 2 bases, with 12 bases left between them. This CDR3 region has 15 residues. Per germline, CDR1 LGHDT and CDR2 YNNKEL (reference sequence).